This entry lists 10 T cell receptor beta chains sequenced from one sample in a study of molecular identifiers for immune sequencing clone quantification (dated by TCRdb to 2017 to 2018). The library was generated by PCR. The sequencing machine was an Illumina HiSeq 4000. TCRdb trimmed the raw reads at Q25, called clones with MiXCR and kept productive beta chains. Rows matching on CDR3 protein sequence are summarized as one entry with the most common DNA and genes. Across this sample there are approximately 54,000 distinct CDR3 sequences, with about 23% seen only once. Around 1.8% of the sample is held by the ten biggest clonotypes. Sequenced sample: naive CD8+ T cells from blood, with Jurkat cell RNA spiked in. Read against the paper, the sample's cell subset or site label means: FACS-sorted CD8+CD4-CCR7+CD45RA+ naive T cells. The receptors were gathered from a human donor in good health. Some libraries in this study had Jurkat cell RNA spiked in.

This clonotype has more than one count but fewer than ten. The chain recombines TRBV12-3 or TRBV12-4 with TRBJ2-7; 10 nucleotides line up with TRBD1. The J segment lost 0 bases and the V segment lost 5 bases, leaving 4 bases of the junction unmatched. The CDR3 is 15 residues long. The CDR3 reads CASSAGQGTSYEQYF. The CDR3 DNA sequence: TGTGCCAGCAGTGCGGGACAGGGGACCTCCTACGAGCAGTACTTC.

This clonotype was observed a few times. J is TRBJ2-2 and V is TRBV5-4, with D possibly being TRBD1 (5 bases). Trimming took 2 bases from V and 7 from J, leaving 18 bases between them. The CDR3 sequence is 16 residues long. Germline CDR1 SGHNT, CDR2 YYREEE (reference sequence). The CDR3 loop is CASSFMMATGNGELFF. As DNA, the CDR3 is TGTGCCAGCAGCTTTATGATGGCCACAGGAAACGGGGAGCTGTTTTTT.

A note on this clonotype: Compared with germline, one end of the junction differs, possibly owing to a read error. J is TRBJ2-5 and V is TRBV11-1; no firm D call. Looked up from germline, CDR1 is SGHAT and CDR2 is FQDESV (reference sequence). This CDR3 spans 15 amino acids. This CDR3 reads CASSLVPGPQEPQYF. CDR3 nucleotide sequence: TGTGCCAGCAGCTTAGTACCCGGACCCCAAGAGCCCCAGTACTTC.

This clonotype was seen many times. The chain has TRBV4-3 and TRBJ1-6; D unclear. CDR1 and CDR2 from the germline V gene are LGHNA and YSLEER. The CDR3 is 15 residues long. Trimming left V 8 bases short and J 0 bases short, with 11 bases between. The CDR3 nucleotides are TGCGCCAGCCGGACCGTTAACTCCTATAATTCACCCCTCCACTTT. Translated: CASRTVNSYNSPLHF.

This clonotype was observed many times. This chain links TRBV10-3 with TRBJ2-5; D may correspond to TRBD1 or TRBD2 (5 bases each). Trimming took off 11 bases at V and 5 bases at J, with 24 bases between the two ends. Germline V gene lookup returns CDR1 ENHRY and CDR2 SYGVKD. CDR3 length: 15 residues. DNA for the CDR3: TGTGCCGCAAAATCTCTCAACGGGGCGGAGGAGACCCAGTACTTC. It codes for CAAKSLNGAEETQYF.

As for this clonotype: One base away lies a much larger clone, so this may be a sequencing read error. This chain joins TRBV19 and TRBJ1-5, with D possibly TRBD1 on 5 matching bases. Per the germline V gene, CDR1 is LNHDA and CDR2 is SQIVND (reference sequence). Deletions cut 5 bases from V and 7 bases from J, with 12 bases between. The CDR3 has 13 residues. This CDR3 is CASSSSRVQPQHF. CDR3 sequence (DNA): TGTGCCAGTAGTTCCTCCAGGGTCCAGCCCCAGCATTTT.

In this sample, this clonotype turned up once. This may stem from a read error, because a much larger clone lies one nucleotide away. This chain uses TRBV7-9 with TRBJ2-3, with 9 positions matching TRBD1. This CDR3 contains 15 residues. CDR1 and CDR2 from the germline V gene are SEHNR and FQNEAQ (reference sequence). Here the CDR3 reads CASSSRDRETDAQYF. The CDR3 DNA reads TGTGCCAGCAGCTCTAGGGACAGGGAGACAGATGCGCAGTATTTT.

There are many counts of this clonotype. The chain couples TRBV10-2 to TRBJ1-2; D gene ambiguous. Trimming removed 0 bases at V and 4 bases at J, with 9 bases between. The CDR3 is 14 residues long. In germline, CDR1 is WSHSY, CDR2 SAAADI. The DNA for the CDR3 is TGCGCCAGCAGTGAGTCGGGGAGAACCTATGGCTACACCTTC. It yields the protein CASSESGRTYGYTF.

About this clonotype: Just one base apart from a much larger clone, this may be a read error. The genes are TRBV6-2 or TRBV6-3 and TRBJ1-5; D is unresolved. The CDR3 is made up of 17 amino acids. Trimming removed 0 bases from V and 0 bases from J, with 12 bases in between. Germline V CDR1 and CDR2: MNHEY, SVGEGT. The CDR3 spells CASSYSTGHYSNQPQHF. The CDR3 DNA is TGTGCCAGCAGTTACTCGACTGGGCACTATAGCAATCAGCCCCAGCATTTT.

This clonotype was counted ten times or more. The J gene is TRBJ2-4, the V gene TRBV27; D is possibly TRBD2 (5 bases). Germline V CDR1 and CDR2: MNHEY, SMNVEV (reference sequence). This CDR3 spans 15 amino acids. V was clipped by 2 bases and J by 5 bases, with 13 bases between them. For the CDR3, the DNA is TGTGCCAGCAGTTTACATCCGGGGTCCCAAAACATTCAGTACTTC. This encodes CASSLHPGSQNIQYF.